Each of the 17 T cell receptor beta chains below was sequenced from the same sample in a study of shared clonotypes between healthy human individuals. TCRdb's table, derived via immunoSEQ multiplex PCR, lists solely in-frame clones and lacks some. The data contain some 1.1 million clones, 60% to 85% of them seen just once; the ten biggest clones take up approximately 0.95%. Sample: memory CD4+ T cells from PBMCs. Subset specified: CD45RA-negative fraction. The receptor source for this set is a man aged 18 to 30 in good health. Some clones in this sample may be carry-over from other donors' samples.

The V gene is TRBV29-1, the J gene TRBJ2-7, with 7 bases that match TRBD1. The CDR3 loop spans 14 amino acids. Germline V gives CDR1 SQVTM, CDR2 ANQGSEA. V lost 5 bases, J lost 4 bases, and 11 bases stayed unmatched. The CDR3 region has the DNA TGCAGCGTTTTAGTGCAACAGGGGATATACGAGCAGTACTTC. Translating gives CSVLVQQGIYEQYF.

The chain has TRBV19 and TRBJ1-2; a possible D gene is TRBD1 (5 bases). V was shortened by 3 bases and J by 6 bases, with 23 bases between the two germline ends. This CDR3 contains 17 residues. Germline V gene lookup returns CDR1 LNHDA and CDR2 SQIVND (reference sequence). The CDR3 sequence is CASSMGGSGRITDGYTF. In DNA form, the CDR3 reads TGTGCCAGTAGTATGGGGGGGTCAGGTCGGATTACGGATGGCTACACCTTC.

The V and J genes are TRBV28 and TRBJ2-3; 10 bases map to TRBD1. V gave up 7 bases and J gave up 5 bases; unmatched junction bases: 6. The CDR3 extends over 14 amino acids. CDR1 and CDR2 from the germline V gene are MDHEN and SYDVKM. CDR3 sequence: CASNDRGRVDTQYF. The CDR3 nucleotides read TGTGCCAGCAATGACAGGGGGCGCGTAGATACGCAGTATTTT.

The V gene is TRBV6-5, the J gene TRBJ2-1; TRBD2 aligns across 9 bases. V lost 7 bases to trimming and J lost 2 bases; unmatched junction nucleotides: 3. Per the germline V gene, CDR1 is MNHEY and CDR2 is SVGAGI. The CDR3 runs 14 residues. The CDR3 DNA reads TGTGCCAGCACCGGGACTAGCCCCTACAATGAGCAGTTCTTC. Protein sequence: CASTGTSPYNEQFF.

The V and J genes are TRBV2 and TRBJ2-1, with 15 bases that match TRBD2. With V trimmed by 8 bases and J by 10 bases, 9 bases remained unmatched. Per the germline V gene, CDR1 is SNHLY and CDR2 is FYNNEI. The length of the CDR3 is 15 residues. This CDR3 reads CASERGLAGGGEQFF. Written as DNA, the CDR3 is TGTGCCAGCGAGCGGGGACTAGCGGGAGGAGGGGAGCAGTTCTTC.

Only a few counts were recorded for this clone. The chain uses TRBV28 and TRBJ2-1; D is perhaps TRBD1 (6 bases). CDR3 size: 15 residues. Per germline, CDR1 MDHEN and CDR2 SYDVKM. Trimming removed 5 bases at V and 0 bases at J, with 11 bases between. CDR3 sequence (DNA): TGTGCCAGCAGTCAGGTGGACAGCTCCTACAATGAGCAGTTCTTC. This encodes CASSQVDSSYNEQFF.

V gene TRBV28 combines with J gene TRBJ1-5; weak D call: TRBD1 (5 bases). V was cut by 6 bases and J by 6 bases, with 12 bases left in between. The V gene's germline CDR1 is MDHEN and CDR2 SYDVKM. This CDR3 has 13 amino acids. CDR3 coding DNA: TGTGCCAGCAGCCGGGACTCCACTCAGCCCCAGCATTTT. This codes for CASSRDSTQPQHF.

This clone appeared once. The DNA for the CDR3 is TGTGCCAGTAGTCAAACCGACAGGGGTACTAATGAAAAACTGTTTTTT. As protein: CASSQTDRGTNEKLFF. The chain couples TRBV19 to TRBJ1-4, with 8 nucleotides matching TRBD1. The germline CDR1 and CDR2 sequences are LNHDA and SQIVND (reference sequence). The CDR3 sequence is 16 residues long. The V segment lost 5 bases and the J segment 2 bases; nucleotides outside the gene matches: 7.

V and J are TRBV10-3 and TRBJ2-2; D is unresolved. This CDR3 has 15 amino acids. CDR1 and CDR2 (germline): ENHRY, SYGVKD. The V gene lost 4 bases and the J gene lost 0 bases, with 9 bases spanning the gap. The DNA for the CDR3 is TGTGCCATCAGTGGTCCTCTCCCGAACACCGGGGAGCTGTTTTTT. Its translation: CAISGPLPNTGELFF.

As regards this clone: The sample contains more than one DNA sequence encoding this CDR3. The rearrangement uses TRBV4-2 and TRBJ1-1; D gene uncertain. This CDR3 has 14 residues. The V and J ends lost 2 bases and 1 base respectively, with 8 bases between them. CDR1 and CDR2 (germline): LGHNA, YNFKEQ. The DNA of the CDR3 is TGTGCCAGCAGCCAAAGACGGGGGAACACTGAAGCTTTCTTT. Translation gives CASSQRRGNTEAFF.

This rearrangement joins TRBV7-2 to TRBJ2-3; TRBD1 matches 9 bases. Looked up from germline, CDR1 is SGHTA and CDR2 is FQGNSA. This CDR3 is built from 14 residues. The V and J ends lost 5 bases and 4 bases, in that order; junction bases with no gene match: 4. The CDR3 DNA follows: TGTGCCAGCAGCCCGGACAGGGGCTCAGATACGCAGTATTTT. As protein: CASSPDRGSDTQYF.

The chain recombines TRBV7-2 with TRBJ2-7; maybe TRBD2 (5 bases). CDR1 is SGHTA and CDR2 is FQGNSA in the germline V gene. This CDR3 is 13 amino acids long. The ends were cut back, 4 bases at V and 3 bases at J, with 10 bases in the middle. The CDR3 sequence: CASSWIRDYEQYF. Written as DNA, the CDR3 is TGTGCCAGCAGCTGGATCCGGGACTACGAGCAGTACTTC.

This clone was detected a few times. V gene TRBV27 combines with J gene TRBJ2-2; no clear D gene. The CDR3 length is 16 residues. The V end was cut by 5 bases, the J end by 6 bases, with 19 bases between. Germline CDR1 is MNHEY and CDR2 is SMNVEV (reference sequence). In DNA, the CDR3 is TGTGCCAGCAGTGAACAGCCGGGCACCGGACCCGGGGAGCTGTTTTTT. Translated, it gives CASSEQPGTGPGELFF.

The gene calls are TRBV4-1 and TRBJ2-7, with 15 positions matching TRBD2. Per the germline V gene, CDR1 is MGHRA and CDR2 is YSYEKL. V lost 0 bases and J lost 2; bases outside the gene matches: 5. This CDR3 comprises 18 residues. The CDR3 nucleotides are TGCGCCAGCAGCCAAGAGGTAGGACTAGCGGGAGGGCCCTACGAGCAGTACTTC. Protein sequence: CASSQEVGLAGGPYEQYF.

The chain combines TRBV27 with TRBJ1-2; a possible D gene is TRBD1 (6 bases). The germline CDR1 and CDR2 sequences are MNHEY and SMNVEV (reference sequence). CDR3 length: 12 amino acids. With 7 bases removed from V and 8 bases from J, the gap between germline ends came to 14 bases. Here the CDR3 DNA reads TGTGCCAGCAAGGGGCAGGGGAAAGGCTACACCTTC. This encodes CASKGQGKGYTF.

Of note for this clone: A junction end diverges from the germline sequence, so it may reflect a read error. J is TRBJ1-1 and V is TRBV6-1; no definite D call. The CDR3 is 11 residues long. Germline CDR1 is MNHNS and CDR2 is SASEGT. CDR3 sequence reads: CASSNSAEALF. The CDR3 DNA sequence: TGTGCCAGCAGCAACAGCGCTGAAGCTCTCTTT.

This clone has a single count. V is TRBV7-2 and J is TRBJ1-5, with D possibly being TRBD1 (5 bases). The CDR3 has 17 residues. From germline, CDR1 is SGHTA and CDR2 FQGNSA. V lost 5 bases, J lost 2 bases, and 19 bases lay in between. CDR3 sequence (DNA): TGTGCCAGCAGCCCCCCTCCGGGACCCCGGGGCAATCAGCCCCAGCATTTT. Residues: CASSPPPGPRGNQPQHF.